This T cell receptor beta chain is drawn from a study of blood T cell repertoires in COVID-19. Study overall: Acute and convalescent COVID-19 samples came from the United States, Italy and Spain.

The CDR3 sequence is 17 residues long. V shed 3 bases, J shed 3 bases, and the junction held 11 bases outside the gene matches. Germline lookup yields CDR1 SGHTA and CDR2 FQGNSA. Per the study methods: Estimation of nucleated cell counts was performed using reference gene primer amplification. TCRdb's table, derived via immunoSEQ multiplex PCR, lists solely in-frame clones and lacks some. V and J calls and clone size are as listed in that table; D and trimming were resolved from the DNA. The top ten hold less than 15% of the sample, which has around 180,000 clones, about four fifths seen once. What was sequenced was peripheral blood. The rearrangement joins TRBV7-2 to TRBJ2-3, with 8 bases fitting TRBD2. The TCR originated in an elderly woman with COVID-19, enrolled during active disease. The CDR3 region has the DNA TGTGCCAGCAGCTTCCAGCGGGGGATCGGGGGAACAGATACGCAGTATTTT. Translating gives CASSFQRGIGGTDTQYF.